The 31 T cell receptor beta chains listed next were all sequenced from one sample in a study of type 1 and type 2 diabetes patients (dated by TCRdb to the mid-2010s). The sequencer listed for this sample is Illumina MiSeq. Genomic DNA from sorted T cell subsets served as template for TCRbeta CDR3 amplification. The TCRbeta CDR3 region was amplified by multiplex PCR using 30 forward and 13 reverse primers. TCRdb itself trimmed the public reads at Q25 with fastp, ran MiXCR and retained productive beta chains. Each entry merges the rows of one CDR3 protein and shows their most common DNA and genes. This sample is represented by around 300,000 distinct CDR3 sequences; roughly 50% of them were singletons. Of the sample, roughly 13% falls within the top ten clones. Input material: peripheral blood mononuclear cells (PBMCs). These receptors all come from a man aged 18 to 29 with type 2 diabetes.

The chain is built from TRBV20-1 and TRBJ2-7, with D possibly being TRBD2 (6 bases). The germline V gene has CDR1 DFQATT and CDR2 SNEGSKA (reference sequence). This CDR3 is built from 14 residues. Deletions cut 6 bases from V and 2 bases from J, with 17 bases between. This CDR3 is CSASQSGGTYEQYF. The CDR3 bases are TGCAGTGCCTCCCAGAGCGGCGGGACCTACGAGCAGTACTTC.

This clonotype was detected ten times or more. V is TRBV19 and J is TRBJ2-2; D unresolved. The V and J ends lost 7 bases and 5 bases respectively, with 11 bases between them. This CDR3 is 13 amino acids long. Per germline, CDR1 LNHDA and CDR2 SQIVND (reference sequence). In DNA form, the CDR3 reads TGTGCCAGTATACGTCGGGTTACCGGGGAGCTGTTTTTT. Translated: CASIRRVTGELFF.

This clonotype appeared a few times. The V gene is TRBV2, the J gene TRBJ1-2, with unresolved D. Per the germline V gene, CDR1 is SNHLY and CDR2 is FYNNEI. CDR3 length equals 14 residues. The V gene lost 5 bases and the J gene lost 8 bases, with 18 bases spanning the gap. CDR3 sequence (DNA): TGTGCCAGCAGTCGGAGTGAGTCCTCGTCGGGCTACACCTTC. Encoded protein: CASSRSESSSGYTF.

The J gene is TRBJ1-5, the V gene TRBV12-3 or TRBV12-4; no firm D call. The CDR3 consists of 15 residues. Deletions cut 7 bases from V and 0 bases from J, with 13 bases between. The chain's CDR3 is CASTSEGYSNQPQHF. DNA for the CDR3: TGTGCCAGCACCTCCGAGGGTTATAGCAATCAGCCCCAGCATTTT.

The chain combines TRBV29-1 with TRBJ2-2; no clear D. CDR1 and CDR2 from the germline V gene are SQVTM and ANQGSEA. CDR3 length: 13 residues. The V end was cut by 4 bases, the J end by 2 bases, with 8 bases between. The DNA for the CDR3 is TGCAGCGTTGGACATCTCAACACCGGGGAGCTGTTTTTT. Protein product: CSVGHLNTGELFF.

The CDR3 loop reads CASSLVRLANTDTQYF. The CDR3 DNA sequence: TGTGCCAGCAGCTTAGTCAGACTAGCGAACACAGATACGCAGTATTTT. This chain links TRBV7-8 with TRBJ2-3; 8 nucleotides agree with TRBD2. In germline, CDR1 is SGHVS, CDR2 FQNEAQ. The length of the CDR3 is 16 residues. Trimming removed 1 base from V and 2 bases from J; junction bases left unmatched: 5.

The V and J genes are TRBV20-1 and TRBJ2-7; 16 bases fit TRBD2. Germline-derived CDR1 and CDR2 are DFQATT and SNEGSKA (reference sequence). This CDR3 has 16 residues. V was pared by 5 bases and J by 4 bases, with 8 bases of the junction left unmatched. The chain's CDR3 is CSAQTGLAGGGYEQYF. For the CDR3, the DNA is TGCAGTGCTCAGACGGGACTAGCGGGAGGGGGGTACGAGCAGTACTTC.

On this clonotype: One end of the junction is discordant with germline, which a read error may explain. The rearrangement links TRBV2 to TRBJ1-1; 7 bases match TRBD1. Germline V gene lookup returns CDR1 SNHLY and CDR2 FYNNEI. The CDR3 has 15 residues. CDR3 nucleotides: TGTGTCAGCATCGACCTGGGGACAGAGAACACTGAAGCTTTCTTT. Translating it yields CVSIDLGTENTEAFF.

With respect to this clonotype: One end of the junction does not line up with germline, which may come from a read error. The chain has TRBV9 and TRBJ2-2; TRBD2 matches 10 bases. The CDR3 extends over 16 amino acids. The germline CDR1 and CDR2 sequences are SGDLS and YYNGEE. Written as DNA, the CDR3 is TGTGCCACCAGCGGGAGACTAGCGGGTTACACCGGGGAGCTGTTTTTT. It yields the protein CATSGRLAGYTGELFF.

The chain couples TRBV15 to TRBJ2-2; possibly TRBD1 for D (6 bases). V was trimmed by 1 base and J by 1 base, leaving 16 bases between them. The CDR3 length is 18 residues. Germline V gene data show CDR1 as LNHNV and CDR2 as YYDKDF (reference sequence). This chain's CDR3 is CATSRVHLRDKNTGELFF. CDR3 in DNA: TGTGCCACCAGCAGAGTCCATTTAAGGGACAAGAACACCGGGGAGCTGTTTTTT.

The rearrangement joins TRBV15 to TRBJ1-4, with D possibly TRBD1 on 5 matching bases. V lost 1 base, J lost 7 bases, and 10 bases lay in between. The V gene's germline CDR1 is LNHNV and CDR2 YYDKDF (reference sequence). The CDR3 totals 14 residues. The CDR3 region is CATSRVQGIEKLFF. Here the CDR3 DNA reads TGTGCCACCAGCAGAGTTCAGGGAATTGAAAAACTGTTTTTT.

The CDR3 loop is CSATGGVWNEQFF. The CDR3 DNA follows: TGCAGCGCTACAGGGGGCGTGTGGAATGAGCAGTTCTTC. The V and J genes are TRBV29-1 and TRBJ2-1; 9 nucleotides match TRBD1. V trimming: 7 bases; J trimming: 7 bases; junction bases outside the gene matches: 8. In germline, CDR1 is SQVTM, CDR2 ANQGSEA. The CDR3 contains 13 residues.

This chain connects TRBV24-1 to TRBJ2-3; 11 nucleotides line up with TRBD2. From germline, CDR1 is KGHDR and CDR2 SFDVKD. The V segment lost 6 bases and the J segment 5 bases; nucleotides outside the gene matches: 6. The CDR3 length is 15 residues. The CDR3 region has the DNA TGTGCCACCAGTCTATCCGGACTAGCGGGAGATACGCAGTATTTT. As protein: CATSLSGLAGDTQYF.

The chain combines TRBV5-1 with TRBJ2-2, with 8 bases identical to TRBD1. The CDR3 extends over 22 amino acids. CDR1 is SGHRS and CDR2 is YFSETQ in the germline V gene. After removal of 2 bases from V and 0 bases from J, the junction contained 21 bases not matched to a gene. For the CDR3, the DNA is TGCGCCAGCAGCTTTCTAGGCCGGGACAGGTTTCTACCCACCACGAACACCGGGGAGCTGTTTTTT. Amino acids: CASSFLGRDRFLPTTNTGELFF.

The CDR3 here is CAWSGTQNTGELFF. As DNA, the CDR3 is TGTGCCTGGAGCGGGACACAAAACACCGGGGAGCTGTTTTTT. The chain combines TRBV30 with TRBJ2-2, with TRBD1 as a possible D gene (6 bases). CDR1 is GTSNPN and CDR2 is SVGIG in the germline V gene (reference sequence). The CDR3 has 14 residues. Trimming cost V 3 bases and J 2 bases, with 10 bases left between them.

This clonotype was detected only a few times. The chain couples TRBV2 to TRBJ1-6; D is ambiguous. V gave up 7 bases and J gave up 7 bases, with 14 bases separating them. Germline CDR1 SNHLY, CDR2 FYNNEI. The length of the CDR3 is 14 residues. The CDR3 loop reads CASTGVFVNSPLHF. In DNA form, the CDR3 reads TGTGCCAGCACAGGAGTCTTTGTGAATTCACCCCTCCACTTT.

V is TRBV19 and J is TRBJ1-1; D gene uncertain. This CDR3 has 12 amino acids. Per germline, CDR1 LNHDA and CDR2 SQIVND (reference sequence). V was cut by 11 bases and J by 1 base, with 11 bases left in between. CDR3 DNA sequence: TGTGCCGTCCAGGACGGGAACACTGAAGCTTTCTTT. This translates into CAVQDGNTEAFF.

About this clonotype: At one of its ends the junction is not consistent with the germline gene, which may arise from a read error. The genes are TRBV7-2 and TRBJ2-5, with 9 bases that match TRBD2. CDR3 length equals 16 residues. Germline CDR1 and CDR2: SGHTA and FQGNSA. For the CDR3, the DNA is TGTGCCAGCAGTGTAGTGGCGGGGGGGTACCAAGAGACTCAGTACTTC. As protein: CASSVVAGGYQETQYF.

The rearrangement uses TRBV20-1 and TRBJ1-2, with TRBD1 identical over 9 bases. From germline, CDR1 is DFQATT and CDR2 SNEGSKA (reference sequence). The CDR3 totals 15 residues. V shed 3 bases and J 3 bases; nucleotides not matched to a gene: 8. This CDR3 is CSARETGGTHYGYTF. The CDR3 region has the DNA TGCAGTGCTAGGGAAACAGGGGGCACCCACTATGGCTACACCTTC.

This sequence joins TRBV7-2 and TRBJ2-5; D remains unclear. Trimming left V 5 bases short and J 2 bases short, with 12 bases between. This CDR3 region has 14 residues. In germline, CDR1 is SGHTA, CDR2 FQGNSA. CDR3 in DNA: TGTGCCAGCAGCCCTCCTTTTGATCAAGAGACCCAGTACTTC. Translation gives CASSPPFDQETQYF.

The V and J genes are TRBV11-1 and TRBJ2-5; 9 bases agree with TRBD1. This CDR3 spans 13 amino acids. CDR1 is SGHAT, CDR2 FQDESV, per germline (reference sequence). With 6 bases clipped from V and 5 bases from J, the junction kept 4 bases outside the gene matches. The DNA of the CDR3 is TGTGCCAGCAGGACAGGGGGTGCGGAGACCCAGTACTTC. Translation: CASRTGGAETQYF.

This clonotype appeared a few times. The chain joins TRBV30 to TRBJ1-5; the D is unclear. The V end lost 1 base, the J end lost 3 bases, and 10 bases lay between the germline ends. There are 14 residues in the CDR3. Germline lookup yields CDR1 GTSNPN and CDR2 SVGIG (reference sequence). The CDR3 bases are TGTGCCTGGAGTGCCCAGAACACCAATCAGCCCCAGCATTTT. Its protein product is CAWSAQNTNQPQHF.

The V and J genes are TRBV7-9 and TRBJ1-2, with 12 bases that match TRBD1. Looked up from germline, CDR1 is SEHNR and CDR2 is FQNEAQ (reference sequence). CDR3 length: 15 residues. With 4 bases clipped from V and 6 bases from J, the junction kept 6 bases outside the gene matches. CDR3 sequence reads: CASSSPGTGGHGYTF. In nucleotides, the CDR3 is TGTGCCAGCAGCTCCCCCGGGACAGGGGGCCATGGCTACACCTTC.

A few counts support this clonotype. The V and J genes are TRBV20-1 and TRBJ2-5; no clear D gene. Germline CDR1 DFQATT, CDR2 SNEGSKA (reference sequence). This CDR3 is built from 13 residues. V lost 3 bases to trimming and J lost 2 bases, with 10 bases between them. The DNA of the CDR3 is TGCAGTGCTAGTAGGCAGCCACAAGAGACCCAGTACTTC. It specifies CSASRQPQETQYF.

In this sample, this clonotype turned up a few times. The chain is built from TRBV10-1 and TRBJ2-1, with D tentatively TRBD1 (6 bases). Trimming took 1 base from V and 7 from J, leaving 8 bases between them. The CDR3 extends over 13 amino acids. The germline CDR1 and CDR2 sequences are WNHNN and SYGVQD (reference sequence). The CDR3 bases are TGCGCCAGCAGTGAGTTACAGGGAAATGAGCAGTTCTTC. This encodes CASSELQGNEQFF.

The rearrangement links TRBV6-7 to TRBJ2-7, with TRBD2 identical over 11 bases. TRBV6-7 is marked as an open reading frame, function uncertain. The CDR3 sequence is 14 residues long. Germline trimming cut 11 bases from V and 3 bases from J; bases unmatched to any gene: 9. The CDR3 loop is CALIAGGPLYEQYF. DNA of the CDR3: TGTGCCCTTATAGCGGGGGGGCCCCTCTACGAGCAGTACTTC.

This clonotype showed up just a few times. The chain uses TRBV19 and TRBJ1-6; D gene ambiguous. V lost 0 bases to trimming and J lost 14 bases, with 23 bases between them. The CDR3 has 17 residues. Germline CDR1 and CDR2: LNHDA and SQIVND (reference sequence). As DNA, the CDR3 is TGTGCCAGTAGTATAGACTCCCTTGGGCCCGGCGGTGGGGCCCTCCACTTT. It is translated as CASSIDSLGPGGGALHF. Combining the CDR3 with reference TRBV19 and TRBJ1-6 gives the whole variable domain DGGITQSPKYLFRKEGQNVTLSCEQNLNHDAMYWYRQDPGQGLRLIYYSQIVNDFQKGDIAEGYSVSREKKESFPLTVTSAQKNPTAFYLCASSIDSLGPGGGALHFGNGTRLTVT.

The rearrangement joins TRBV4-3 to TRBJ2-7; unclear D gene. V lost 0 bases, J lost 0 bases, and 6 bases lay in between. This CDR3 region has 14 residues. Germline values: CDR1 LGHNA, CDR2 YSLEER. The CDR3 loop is CASSQDAGSYEQYF. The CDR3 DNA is TGCGCCAGCAGCCAAGATGCCGGCTCCTACGAGCAGTACTTC.

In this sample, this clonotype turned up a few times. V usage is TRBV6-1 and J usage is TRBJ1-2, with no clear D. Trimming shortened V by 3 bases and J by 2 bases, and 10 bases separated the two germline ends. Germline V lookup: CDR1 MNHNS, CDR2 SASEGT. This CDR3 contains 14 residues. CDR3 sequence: CASSEVDGNYGYTF. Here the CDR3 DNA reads TGTGCCAGCAGTGAGGTGGACGGCAACTATGGCTACACCTTC.

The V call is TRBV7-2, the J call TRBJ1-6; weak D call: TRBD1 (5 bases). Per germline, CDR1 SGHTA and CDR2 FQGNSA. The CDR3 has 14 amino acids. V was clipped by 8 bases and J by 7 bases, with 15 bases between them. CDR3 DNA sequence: TGTGCCAGCTACCGGGACCGGTCCAATTCACCCCTCCACTTT. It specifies CASYRDRSNSPLHF.

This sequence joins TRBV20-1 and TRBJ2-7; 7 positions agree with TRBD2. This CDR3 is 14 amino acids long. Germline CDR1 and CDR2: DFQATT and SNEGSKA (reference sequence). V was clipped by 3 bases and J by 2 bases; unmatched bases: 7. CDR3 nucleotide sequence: TGCAGTGCTAGCGCGGGACTACAAACCTACGAGCAGTACTTC. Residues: CSASAGLQTYEQYF.